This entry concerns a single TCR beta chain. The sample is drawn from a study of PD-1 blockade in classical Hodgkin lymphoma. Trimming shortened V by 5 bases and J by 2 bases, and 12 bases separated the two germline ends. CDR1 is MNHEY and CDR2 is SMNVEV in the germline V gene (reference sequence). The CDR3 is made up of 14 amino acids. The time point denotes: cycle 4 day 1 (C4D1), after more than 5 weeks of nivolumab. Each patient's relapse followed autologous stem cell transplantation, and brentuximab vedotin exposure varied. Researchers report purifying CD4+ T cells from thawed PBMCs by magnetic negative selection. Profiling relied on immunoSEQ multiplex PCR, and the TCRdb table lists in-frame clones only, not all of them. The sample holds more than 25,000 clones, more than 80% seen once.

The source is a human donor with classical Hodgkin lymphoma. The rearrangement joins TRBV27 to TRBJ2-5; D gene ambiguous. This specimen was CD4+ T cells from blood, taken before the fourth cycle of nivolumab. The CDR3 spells CASSRRGVQETQYF. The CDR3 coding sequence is TGTGCCAGCAGTCGGCGTGGTGTACAAGAGACCCAGTACTTC.